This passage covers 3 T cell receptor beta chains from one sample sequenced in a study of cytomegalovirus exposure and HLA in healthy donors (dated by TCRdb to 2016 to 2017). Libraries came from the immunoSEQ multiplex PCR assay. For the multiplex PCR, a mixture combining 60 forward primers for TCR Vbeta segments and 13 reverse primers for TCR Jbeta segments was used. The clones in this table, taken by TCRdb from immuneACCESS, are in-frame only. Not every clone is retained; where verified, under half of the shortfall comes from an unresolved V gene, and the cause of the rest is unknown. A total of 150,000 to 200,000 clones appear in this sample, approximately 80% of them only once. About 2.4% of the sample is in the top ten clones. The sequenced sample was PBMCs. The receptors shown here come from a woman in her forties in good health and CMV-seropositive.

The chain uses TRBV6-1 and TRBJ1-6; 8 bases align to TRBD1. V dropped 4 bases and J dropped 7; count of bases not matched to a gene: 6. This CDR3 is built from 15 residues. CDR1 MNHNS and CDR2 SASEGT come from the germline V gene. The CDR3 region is CASSVRQGLNSPLHF. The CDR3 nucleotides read TGTGCCAGCAGTGTTCGACAGGGGTTGAATTCACCCCTCCACTTT.

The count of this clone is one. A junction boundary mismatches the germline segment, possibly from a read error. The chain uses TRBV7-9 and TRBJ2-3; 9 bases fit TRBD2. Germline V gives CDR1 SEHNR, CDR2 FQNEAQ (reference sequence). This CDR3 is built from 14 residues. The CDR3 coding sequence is TGTGCCAGCAGCGTAGCGGGAGCTGGAGATACGCAGTATTTT. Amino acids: CASSVAGAGDTQYF.

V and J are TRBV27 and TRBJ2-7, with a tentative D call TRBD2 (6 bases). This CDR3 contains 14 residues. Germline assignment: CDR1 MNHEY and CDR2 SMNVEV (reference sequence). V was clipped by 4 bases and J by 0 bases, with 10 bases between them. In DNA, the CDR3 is TGTGCCAGCAGTTCAGGAGGGAGCTCCTACGAGCAGTACTTC. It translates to CASSSGGSSYEQYF.